The sequence of this TCR beta chain was determined in a study of early T cells in non-severe SARS-CoV-2 infection. Study summary: Alpha and beta chains were unpaired, from unsorted whole-blood bulk RNA. Findings and caveats of the study: Comparison of clonotypes with VDJdb favored anti-spike CD8 responses while missing private and CD4 specificities.

In the library, individual cDNA molecules carried attached unique molecular identifiers. TCRdb reprocessed the 5' RACE reads with MiXCR, giving one entry per CDR3 protein. In the table there are some 70,000 distinct CDR3 sequences, under 9.5% of which are singletons. This clonotype was seen at least ten times. Its antigen remains unidentified. The CDR3 has 11 residues. Between the trimmed V and J ends, which lost 6 bases and 8 bases, there was a span of 11 bases. The TCR was taken from an adult who was a healthcare worker with PCR-confirmed SARS-CoV-2 infection or an uninfected control (not recorded which). Input material: whole blood. The V gene is TRBV12-3 or TRBV12-4, the J gene TRBJ2-7; D remains ambiguous. This chain's CDR3 is CASSLQAQQYF. The CDR3 DNA follows: TGTGCCAGCAGCCTACAAGCGCAGCAGTACTTC.